Detailed here is one TCR beta chain. The sample belongs to a study of blood T cell repertoires in COVID-19. Authors' data handling: From reference gene primer amplification, estimates of nucleated cell counts were derived. TCRdb's copy holds only in-frame clones and misses some; the assay was immunoSEQ multiplex PCR. The V and J calls and the clone size are those of that table, but D and trimming were determined from the DNA. The table has 150,000 to 200,000 clones, roughly nine tenths seen once; the top ten hold 2% to 2.5%. The J segment lost 1 base and the V segment lost 5 bases, leaving 8 bases of the junction unmatched. Germline V gene sequence: CDR1 SQVTM, CDR2 ANQGSEA. There are 15 residues in the CDR3.

The receptor's source is a woman in her thirties who had recovered from COVID-19. The rearrangement uses TRBV29-1 and TRBJ2-1, with 7 bases identical to TRBD2. The sample consisted of PBMCs or T cells enriched from blood (not recorded which). In DNA, the CDR3 is TGCAGCGTTCTGAGATGGGGGGGGTCCTACAATGAGCAGTTCTTC. Translating gives CSVLRWGGSYNEQFF.